Given below is one TCR beta chain in context. The clone's antigen remains unknown. No base-level quality is on record; no much larger clone is a single base apart. This specimen comes from a study of chemoradiotherapy in HPV16-positive cancers (dated by TCRdb to about 2022). Concerning the study at large: Using functional T-cell assays on cells from a couple of HPV16-positive patients, the researchers defined candidate HPV-specific T-cell clones and common TCR motifs. TCR repertoires from roughly 87 patients with HPV-related cancers were then used to track the candidate HPV-specific TCRs and motifs. The study asked whether T-cell immunity to the HPV oncoproteins E6 and E7 changes during chemoradiotherapy and whether this immunity affects survival.

Paper-wide results and their limitations: Expansion of candidate HPV-specific clones and E7-related TCR motifs was observed in the tumor microenvironment during treatment, whereas no such expansion was observed for non-HPV-specific T cells. The survival association was reported for HPV16-positive patients, and the functional definition of HPV-specific T cells was derived from only a couple of HPV16-positive patients. In HPV16-positive patients, expansion of HPV-responsive T cells during chemoradiotherapy was associated with improved recurrence-free survival.

There are 15 amino acids in the CDR3, from cysteine to phenylalanine inclusive. The read is trimmed to its CDR3 DNA, 45 bases read in frame from base 1. Library preparation employed the immunoSEQ multiplex PCR assay. TCRdb stores this immuneACCESS table with in-frame sequences only. Part of the clones is absent; in the studies checked, under half of the shortfall reflects unresolved V genes, and no reason is known for the rest. Recorded for this sample are 3,500 to 5,000 clones; roughly 74% of them occurred a single time. The top ten clones comprise approximately 15% of the sample. Because repertoires were sampled repeatedly during chemoradiotherapy, clonal expansion in the tumor microenvironment could be followed.

The rearrangement joined TRBV21-1 to TRBJ2-6. TRBV21-1 is given as a pseudogene. The clonotype was recovered from a human donor with HPV-associated anogenital cancer. This specimen was collected from a patient who underwent chemoradiotherapy. The base sequence is TGTGCCAGCAGCACTCCTAAAGGCGGGGCCAACGTCCTGACTTTC. This yields the protein CASSTPKGGANVLTF.